This T cell receptor beta chain was documented in a study of identical twins. This clonotype occurred a few times. Its antigen is unidentified. Study-wide findings and caveats: An excess of low generation probability was shown by twin-shared out-of-frame alpha sequences.

This CDR3 comprises 13 residues. Germline CDR1 and CDR2: MNHNS and SASEGT. Between the trimmed V and J ends, which lost 6 bases and 3 bases, there was a span of 9 bases. Each CDR3 protein gets one entry after TCRdb re-called the 5' RACE reads with MiXCR. The sample records 550,000 to 700,000 distinct CDR3 sequences, 20% to 25% being singletons. These sequences were also reported in another study, on T cells expressing NK-cell markers. That source adds: Investigators obtained TCR beta repertoires from sorted CD3+CD56+NKG2C+, CD3+CD56+NKG2C- and CD3+CD56-NKG2C+ T cells. These same clonotypes (in several donors) also led the CD3+CD56-NKG2C+ fraction.

Specimen: PBMCs. This chain joins TRBV6-1 and TRBJ2-1; tentative D call: TRBD1 (6 bases). The sequence was obtained from a woman between 18 and 29 years old in good health. The CDR3 loop is CASRDRYYNEQFF. The CDR3 DNA reads TGTGCCAGCAGGGACAGATACTACAATGAGCAGTTCTTC.